This is a list of T cell receptor beta chains from one sample in a study of T cell repertoires in cytomegalovirus infection. MiXCR, run by TCRdb on the reads, gives a single entry per CDR3 protein. The top ten hold about a tenth of the sample, which has 450,000 to 600,000 distinct CDR3 sequences, roughly 12% seen once. The specimen was PBMCs. The origin of the receptors is a human donor in good health (CMV status not recorded). Some clones in this sample may be carry-over from other donors' samples. The CDR3 runs from the conserved cysteine through the conserved F or W. The order of the fields is D gene, J gene, clone size, V gene, CDR3 protein, CDR3 DNA. A D gene is named only where the DNA matches it firmly. Only part of the rows carry a size: once, few, many, or a class if the clone is expanded.

. | TRBJ1-1 | . | TRBV12-3/TRBV12-4 | CASSYNLGEAFF | TGTGCCAGCAGCTACAACCTGGGTGAAGCTTTCTTT
TRBD1 | TRBJ2-2 | many | TRBV12-3/TRBV12-4 | CASSFSQGTGELFF | TGTGCCAGCAGTTTCTCACAGGGGACCGGGGAGCTGTTTTTT
TRBD1 | TRBJ1-2 | . | TRBV27 | CASTINLETGTYGYTF | TGTGCCAGCACGATTAATTTGGAGACAGGGACCTATGGCTACACCTTC
. | TRBJ1-1 | many | TRBV7-9 | CASSYTRWGSNTEAFF | TGTGCCAGCAGCTACACGCGGTGGGGCTCCAACACTGAAGCTTTCTTT
TRBD2 | TRBJ2-1 | many | TRBV7-6 | CASSRLAGGTYNEQFF | TGTGCCAGCAGCCGACTAGCGGGGGGGACCTACAATGAGCAGTTCTTC
. | TRBJ1-6 | many | TRBV7-2 | CASNDWVTNSPLHF | TGTGCCAGCAACGATTGGGTAACCAATTCACCCCTCCACTTT
. | TRBJ1-5 | many | TRBV5-1 | CASSLGFSNQPQHF | TGCGCCAGCAGCTTGGGTTTTAGCAATCAGCCCCAGCATTTT
. | TRBJ1-1 | many | TRBV19 | CASSSDKIMNTEAFF | TGTGCCAGTAGTTCCGACAAGATAATGAACACTGAAGCTTTCTTT
. | TRBJ1-6 | . | TRBV15 | CATSRDLNSPLHF | TGTGCCACCAGCAGAGATCTAAATTCACCCCTCCACTTT
. | TRBJ2-2 | many | TRBV4-1 | CASNPSPGNTGELFF | TGCGCCAGCAACCCCTCTCCGGGGAACACCGGGGAGCTGTTTTTT
. | TRBJ1-1 | many | TRBV2 | CANTELGGAEAFF | TGTGCCAACACCGAACTTGGAGGGGCTGAAGCTTTCTTT
TRBD1 | TRBJ2-7 | . | TRBV20-1 | CSAPGQGRMFAYEQYF | TGCAGTGCTCCGGGACAGGGGAGGATGTTCGCCTACGAGCAGTACTTC
TRBD1 | TRBJ2-7 | many | TRBV11-2 | CASSPRGRQGYSYEQYF | TGTGCCAGCAGCCCTAGGGGTCGACAGGGGTACTCCTACGAGCAGTACTTC
TRBD2 | TRBJ2-2 | many | TRBV12-3/TRBV12-4 | CASSLGGGSPDGELFF | TGTGCCAGCAGTTTAGGCGGGGGGTCTCCAGACGGGGAGCTGTTTTTT
. | TRBJ2-7 | few | TRBV7-9 | CASSLLWNDEQYF | TGTGCCAGCAGCTTATTGTGGAACGACGAGCAGTACTTC
. | TRBJ1-6 | . | TRBV28 | CASSNRDPSPPLHF | TGTGCCAGCAGTAACCGGGACCCCTCTCCACCCCTCCACTTT
TRBD1 | TRBJ2-1 | . | TRBV24-1 | CATSDFSDRSGVNEQFF | TGTGCCACCAGTGATTTTTCGGACAGGTCAGGCGTTAATGAGCAGTTCTTC
. | TRBJ2-7 | many | TRBV7-2 | CASEMSLDHEQYF | TGTGCCAGCGAGATGTCCCTTGACCACGAGCAGTACTTC
. | TRBJ1-2 | many | TRBV7-2 | CASSPASAGIYGYTF | TGTGCCAGCAGCCCTGCGAGTGCGGGGATCTATGGCTACACCTTC
. | TRBJ1-2 | . | TRBV7-9 | CASSSGGVLLHYGYTF | TGTGCCAGCAGCTCGGGTGGGGTCCTTCTACACTATGGCTACACCTTC
. | TRBJ2-1 | few | TRBV20-1 | CSARVTTSGYNEQFF | TGCAGTGCTAGAGTGACCACTTCCGGGTACAATGAGCAGTTCTTC
TRBD1 | TRBJ2-7 | many | TRBV7-8 | CASSLATHRQGSDEQYF | TGTGCCAGCAGCTTAGCGACCCACCGACAGGGGAGCGACGAGCAGTACTTC
TRBD2 | TRBJ2-1 | few | TRBV3-1 | CASRPELAGVHNEQFF | TGTGCCAGCAGACCCGAACTAGCGGGAGTCCACAATGAGCAGTTCTTC
TRBD1 | TRBJ1-1 | many | TRBV6-2/TRBV6-3 | CATRRGQGRRGAFF | TGTGCCACGAGAAGAGGACAGGGGAGGAGGGGGGCTTTCTTT
TRBD1 | TRBJ2-7 | few | TRBV5-1 | CASSRRTGLSSYEQYF | TGCGCCAGCAGTCGACGGACAGGGCTAAGCTCCTACGAGCAGTACTTC
TRBD1 | TRBJ1-4 | few | TRBV5-4 | CASSLQGINEKLFF | TGTGCCAGCAGCTTACAGGGGATTAATGAAAAACTGTTTTTT
TRBD1 | TRBJ2-2 | many | TRBV12-5 | CASGLVYRGNTGELFF | TGTGCTAGTGGTTTGGTATACAGGGGTAACACCGGGGAGCTGTTTTTT
. | TRBJ1-2 | many | TRBV28 | CASSSPAGTHYGYTF | TGTGCCAGCAGTTCTCCGGCCGGGACACACTATGGCTACACCTTC
. | TRBJ1-1 | few | TRBV2 | CASRNNTEAFF | TGTGCCAGCAGAAACAACACTGAAGCTTTCTTT
. | TRBJ2-2 | many | TRBV27 | CASSSSGGATGELFF | TGTGCCAGCAGTTCCTCAGGCGGAGCCACCGGGGAGCTGTTTTTT
TRBD2 | TRBJ2-7 | many | TRBV2 | CASLRGLAGRDEQYF | TGTGCCAGCCTACGGGGACTAGCGGGCAGGGACGAGCAGTACTTC
. | TRBJ1-6 | many | TRBV7-3 | CASSQNMDSPLHF | TGTGCCAGCAGCCAAAACATGGATTCACCCCTCCACTTT
. | TRBJ2-1 | many | TRBV29-1 | CSVELGQLPYNEQFF | TGCAGCGTCGAGCTGGGACAATTGCCGTACAATGAGCAGTTCTTC
. | TRBJ2-1 | . | TRBV19 | CASSIGAGTSSYNEQFF | TGTGCCAGTAGTATTGGAGCCGGCACCAGCTCCTACAATGAGCAGTTCTTC
TRBD1 | TRBJ1-1 | few | TRBV6-1 | CASSEPGQGKTEAFF | TGTGCCAGCAGTGAACCGGGACAGGGAAAAACTGAAGCTTTCTTT
TRBD1 | TRBJ1-2 | many | TRBV12-3/TRBV12-4 | CASCLQGAYGYTF | TGTGCCAGTTGCCTACAGGGGGCGTATGGCTACACCTTC
TRBD2 | TRBJ2-2 | . | TRBV29-1 | CSASPGLAREGNTGELFF | TGCAGCGCTAGTCCGGGACTAGCGAGAGAGGGGAACACCGGGGAGCTGTTTTTT
. | TRBJ1-1 | few | TRBV19 | CASSVTLMNTEAFF | TGTGCCAGTAGCGTAACGCTCATGAACACTGAAGCTTTCTTT
. | TRBJ2-2 | . | TRBV5-1 | CASSLNLPTGELFF | TGCGCCAGCAGCCTAAACCTTCCCACCGGGGAGCTGTTTTTT
TRBD2 | TRBJ2-2 | . | TRBV27 | CASSSVGLAGGLAGELFF | TGTGCCAGCAGTTCGGTAGGGCTAGCGGGAGGGCTAGCCGGGGAGCTGTTTTTT
TRBD1 | TRBJ1-5 | few | TRBV29-1 | CSVGTGTTGQPQHF | TGCAGCGTCGGGACAGGTACGACGGGGCAGCCCCAGCATTTT
. | TRBJ1-5 | . | TRBV7-9 | CASSSESTPGQPQHF | TGTGCCAGCAGCTCGGAATCGACGCCTGGTCAGCCCCAGCATTTT
TRBD1 | TRBJ1-4 | many | TRBV11-2 | CASSLALGQGLSEKLFF | TGTGCCAGCAGCTTAGCCCTGGGACAGGGGTTGAGTGAAAAACTGTTTTTT
TRBD2 | TRBJ2-1 | many | TRBV11-2 | CASSLVTTLAGASNEQFF | TGTGCCAGCAGCTTAGTCACCACTTTAGCGGGGGCGTCGAATGAGCAGTTCTTC
. | TRBJ1-5 | . | TRBV28 | CASSLVPQYSNQPQHF | TGTGCCAGCAGTTTGGTTCCACAGTATAGCAATCAGCCCCAGCATTTT
. | TRBJ2-7 | many | TRBV5-5 | CASSLVTGLSSYEQYF | TGTGCCAGCAGCTTGGTCACAGGTTTGAGCTCCTACGAGCAGTACTTC
TRBD2 | TRBJ2-1 | many | TRBV7-6 | CASSERRGTSGRDEQFF | TGTGCCAGCAGCGAGAGAAGAGGGACTAGCGGGAGGGATGAGCAGTTCTTC
. | TRBJ1-1 | many | TRBV19 | CASRRGLRGTEAFF | TGTGCCAGTAGGAGGGGCCTTAGGGGCACTGAAGCTTTCTTT
. | TRBJ2-1 | many | TRBV11-2 | CASSPGLYNEQFF | TGTGCCAGCAGCCCGGGACTTTACAATGAGCAGTTCTTC
TRBD2 | TRBJ2-4 | many | TRBV14 | CASSPREGNIQYF | TGTGCCAGCAGCCCACGGGAGGGGAACATTCAGTACTTC
TRBD2 | TRBJ2-3 | many | TRBV19 | CASSIITGGLGSSTDTQYF | TGTGCCAGTAGTATTATAACGGGAGGGCTAGGATCGAGCACAGATACGCAGTATTTT
. | TRBJ2-3 | many | TRBV4-1 | CASSPGDTQYF | TGTGCCAGCAGCCCAGGAGATACGCAGTATTTT
TRBD1 | TRBJ1-1 | many | TRBV7-2 | CASSPGTVNTEAFF | TGTGCCAGCAGCCCCGGGACAGTGAACACTGAAGCTTTCTTT
. | TRBJ2-7 | . | TRBV18 | CASSREVSHEQYF | TGTGCCAGCTCACGGGAGGTCTCCCACGAGCAGTACTTC
. | TRBJ2-7 | few | TRBV4-1 | CASSQGTGSSYEQYF | TGCGCCAGCAGCCAAGGAACAGGCAGCTCCTACGAGCAGTACTTC
. | TRBJ1-3 | few | TRBV30 | CAWSVGVGNTIYF | TGTGCCTGGAGTGTAGGGGTGGGAAACACCATATATTTT
. | TRBJ1-5 | many | TRBV19 | CASNGESNSNQPQHF | TGTGCCAGTAACGGAGAGAGTAATAGCAATCAGCCCCAGCATTTT
. | TRBJ1-5 | few | TRBV2 | CASSERKGDQPQHF | TGTGCCAGCAGTGAAAGGAAGGGCGATCAGCCCCAGCATTTT
TRBD1 | TRBJ2-5 | many | TRBV24-1 | CAVQGEETQYF | TGTGCCGTTCAGGGGGAGGAGACCCAGTACTTC